A single sample is the source of the 11 T cell receptor beta chains below, sequenced in a study of blood T cells in healthy people across ages. The second PCR ran roughly 6 to 11 cycles with a sample-barcoded 5' primer and J-beta primers. TCRdb analysed the 5' RACE reads with MiXCR anew, one entry per CDR3 protein. The sample contains around 780,000 distinct CDR3 sequences, more than 55% of which appear only once. The material sequenced was blood. These receptors all come from a man in his forties or fifties in good health.

This clonotype turned up a few times. This chain joins TRBV29-1 and TRBJ2-3; 12 nucleotides match TRBD1. Trimming removed 7 bases from V and 5 bases from J; junction bases left unmatched: 13. The CDR3 extends over 16 amino acids. The germline CDR1 and CDR2 sequences are SQVTM and ANQGSEA. The CDR3 loop is CSASGTGGVVIDTQYF. Here the CDR3 DNA reads TGCAGCGCGAGCGGGACAGGGGGCGTGGTAATAGATACGCAGTATTTT.

The table lists this clonotype with a few counts. Possible read error: a much larger clone is one base away. V is TRBV20-1 and J is TRBJ2-5; D possibly corresponds to TRBD2 (6 bases). Germline V gives CDR1 DFQATT, CDR2 SNEGSKA (reference sequence). The CDR3 loop spans 15 amino acids. V gave up 3 bases and J gave up 11 bases, with 25 bases separating them. CDR3 loop: CSARIRAGSYNEQYF. DNA of the CDR3: TGCAGTGCTAGGATCCGGGCGGGGTCATACAATGAGCAGTACTTC.

V usage is TRBV20-1 and J usage is TRBJ2-3, with D perhaps matching TRBD1 or TRBD2 (5 bases each). The length of the CDR3 is 15 residues. Germline V gives CDR1 DFQATT, CDR2 SNEGSKA (reference sequence). The germline V and J ends were trimmed by 0 bases and 3 bases, with 13 bases remaining between them. CDR3 in DNA: TGCAGTGCTAGAGACGTGGGGGTGGTAACAGATACGCAGTATTTT. Translation: CSARDVGVVTDTQYF.

The chain has TRBV5-1 and TRBJ2-6; D unclear. The CDR3 is 16 amino acids. Germline V gene sequence: CDR1 SGHRS, CDR2 YFSETQ. V was clipped by 0 bases and J by 0 bases, with 7 bases between them. The CDR3: CASSLARASGANVLTF. CDR3 nucleotides: TGCGCCAGCAGCTTGGCCAGAGCCTCTGGGGCCAACGTCCTGACTTTC. The variable domain in full, with the rest retrieved from reference TRBV5-1 and TRBJ2-6, is KAGVTQTPRYLIKTRGQQVTLSCSPISGHRSVSWYQQTPGQGLQFLFEYFSETQRNKGNFPGRFSGRQFSNSRSEMNVSTLELGDSALYLCASSLARASGANVLTFGAGSRLTVL.

On this clonotype itself: This sequence may be a read error, since a much larger clone differs from it by one base. The V and J genes are TRBV28 and TRBJ2-7; D ambiguous. The CDR3 has 11 amino acids. CDR1 is MDHEN, CDR2 SYDVKM, per germline. Written as DNA, the CDR3 is TGTGCCAGCAGCCATGGCTACGAGCGGTACTTC. Protein sequence: CASSHGYERYF.

This rearrangement joins TRBV20-1 to TRBJ2-7, with 9 bases lining up with TRBD2. The length of the CDR3 is 14 residues. Trimming cost V 7 bases and J 3 bases; bases outside gene matches: 10. Germline V gene lookup returns CDR1 DFQATT and CDR2 SNEGSKA (reference sequence). CDR3 nucleotide sequence: TGCAGTGTCGAGGGGGATAGCGGGAGCTACGAGCAGTACTTC. It encodes CSVEGDSGSYEQYF.

The J gene is TRBJ2-6, the V gene TRBV21-1. TRBV21-1 is assigned pseudogene status. The CDR3 has 17 amino acids. The CDR3 DNA reads TGTGCCAGCAGCAGACTTTCGACCTTCTCTGGGGCCAACGTCCTGACTTTC. This gives the protein CASSRLSTFSGANVLTF.

The chain uses TRBV12-3 or TRBV12-4 and TRBJ2-7; D unresolved. The CDR3 loop spans 15 amino acids. Trimming cost V 3 bases and J 6 bases, with 18 bases left between them. The CDR3 nucleotides read TGTGCCAGCAGTTTTGGGGTGCGATCCGTAGTCGAGCAGTACTTC. Amino acid sequence: CASSFGVRSVVEQYF.

The chain uses TRBV4-2 and TRBJ2-3, with 10 bases matching TRBD2. This CDR3 has 18 residues. The ends lost 0 bases at V and 4 bases at J; junction bases unmatched: 10. Germline V gene data show CDR1 as LGHNA and CDR2 as YNFKEQ. The DNA for the CDR3 is TGTGCCAGCAGCCAAGAAGGGAGCGGGGGGGTACTCTCAGATACGCAGTATTTT. This gives the protein CASSQEGSGGVLSDTQYF.

The chain employs TRBV5-1 and TRBJ1-1; D might be TRBD1 (6 bases). CDR1 SGHRS and CDR2 YFSETQ come from the germline V gene. CDR3 length: 15 amino acids. Trimming pared 1 base from V and 1 base from J, leaving 11 bases between. The chain's CDR3 is CASSLLAGQNTEAFF. DNA for the CDR3: TGCGCCAGCAGCTTGTTAGCGGGACAGAACACTGAAGCTTTCTTT. The variable domain in full, completed from reference TRBV5-1 and TRBJ1-1, reads KAGVTQTPRYLIKTRGQQVTLSCSPISGHRSVSWYQQTPGQGLQFLFEYFSETQRNKGNFPGRFSGRQFSNSRSEMNVSTLELGDSALYLCASSLLAGQNTEAFFGQGTRLTVV.

This clonotype was detected only once. V and J are TRBV14 and TRBJ2-5, with D maybe TRBD2 (6 bases). The CDR3 runs 16 residues. Germline assignment: CDR1 SGHDN and CDR2 FVKESK. Trimming took 3 bases from V and 11 from J, leaving 25 bases between them. CDR3 in amino acids: CASSQGGRFSAYAQYF. As DNA, the CDR3 is TGTGCCAGCAGCCAGGGGGGAAGATTTTCGGCCTACGCGCAGTACTTC.